This section outlines one T cell receptor (beta chain) sequence together with its context. Original processing notes: Reference gene primer amplification yielded estimated nucleated cell counts. The assay was immunoSEQ multiplex PCR, and TCRdb's table has in-frame clones only and misses some. The D gene and trimming were derived from the DNA, and the V and J assignments and clone size from that table. The profile covers some 97,000 clones, with almost 80% appearing a single time and around a third taken by the ten largest. These data are taken from a study of blood T cell repertoires in COVID-19. Looking at the study overall: Samples representing acute and convalescent COVID-19 were sourced from the United States, Italy and Spain. Sources were T cells, B-cell-depleted T cells, or PBMCs; the material itself was cDNA or gDNA.

This CDR3 has 15 residues. Losses at the gene ends were 3 bases for V and 6 bases for J; bases not matched to a gene: 8. The V gene's germline CDR1 is MDHEN and CDR2 SYDVKM. The genes are TRBV28 and TRBJ2-7; 10 nucleotides line up with TRBD2. Input material: peripheral blood. This TCR was recovered from a man aged 65 to 85 with active or convalescent COVID-19. The CDR3, as DNA: TGTGCCAGCAGTTTGAGCGGGAGGGCCTCGTCCGAGCAGTACTTC. Translating it yields CASSLSGRASSEQYF.